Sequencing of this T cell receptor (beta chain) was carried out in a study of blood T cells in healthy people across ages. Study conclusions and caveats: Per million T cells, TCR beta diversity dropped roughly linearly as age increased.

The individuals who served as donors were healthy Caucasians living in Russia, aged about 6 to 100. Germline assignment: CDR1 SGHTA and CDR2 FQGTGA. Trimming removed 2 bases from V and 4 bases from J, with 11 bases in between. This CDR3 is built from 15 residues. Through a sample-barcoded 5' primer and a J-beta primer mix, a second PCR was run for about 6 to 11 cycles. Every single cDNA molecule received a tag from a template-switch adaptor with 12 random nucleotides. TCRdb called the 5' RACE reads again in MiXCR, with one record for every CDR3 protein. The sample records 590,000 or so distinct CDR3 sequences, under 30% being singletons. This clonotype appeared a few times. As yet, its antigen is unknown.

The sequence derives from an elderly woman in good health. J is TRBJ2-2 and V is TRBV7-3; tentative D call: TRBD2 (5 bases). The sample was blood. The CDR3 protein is CASSLLARGTGELFF. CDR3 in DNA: TGTGCCAGCAGCTTATTGGCCCGGGGCACCGGGGAGCTGTTTTTT. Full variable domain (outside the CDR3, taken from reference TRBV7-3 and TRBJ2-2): GAGVSQTPSNKVTEKGKYVELRCDPISGHTALYWYRQSLGQGPEFLIYFQGTGAADDSGLPNDRFFAVRPEGSVSTLKIQRTERGDSAVYLCASSLLARGTGELFFGEGSRLTVL.